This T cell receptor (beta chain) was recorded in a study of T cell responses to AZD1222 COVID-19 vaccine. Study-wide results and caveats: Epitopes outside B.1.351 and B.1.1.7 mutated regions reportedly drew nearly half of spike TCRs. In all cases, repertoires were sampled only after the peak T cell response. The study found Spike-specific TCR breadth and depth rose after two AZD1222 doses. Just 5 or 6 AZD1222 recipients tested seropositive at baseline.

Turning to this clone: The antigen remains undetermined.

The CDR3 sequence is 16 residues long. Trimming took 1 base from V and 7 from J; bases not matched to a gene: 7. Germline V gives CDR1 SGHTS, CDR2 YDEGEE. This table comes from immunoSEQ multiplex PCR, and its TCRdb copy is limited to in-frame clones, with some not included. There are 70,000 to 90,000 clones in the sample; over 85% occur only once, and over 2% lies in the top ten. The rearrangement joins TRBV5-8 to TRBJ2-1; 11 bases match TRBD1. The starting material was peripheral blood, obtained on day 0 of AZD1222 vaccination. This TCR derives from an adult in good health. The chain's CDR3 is CASSLSGTGGLNEQFF. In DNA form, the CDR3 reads TGTGCCAGCAGCTTGAGTGGGACAGGGGGACTAAATGAGCAGTTCTTC.